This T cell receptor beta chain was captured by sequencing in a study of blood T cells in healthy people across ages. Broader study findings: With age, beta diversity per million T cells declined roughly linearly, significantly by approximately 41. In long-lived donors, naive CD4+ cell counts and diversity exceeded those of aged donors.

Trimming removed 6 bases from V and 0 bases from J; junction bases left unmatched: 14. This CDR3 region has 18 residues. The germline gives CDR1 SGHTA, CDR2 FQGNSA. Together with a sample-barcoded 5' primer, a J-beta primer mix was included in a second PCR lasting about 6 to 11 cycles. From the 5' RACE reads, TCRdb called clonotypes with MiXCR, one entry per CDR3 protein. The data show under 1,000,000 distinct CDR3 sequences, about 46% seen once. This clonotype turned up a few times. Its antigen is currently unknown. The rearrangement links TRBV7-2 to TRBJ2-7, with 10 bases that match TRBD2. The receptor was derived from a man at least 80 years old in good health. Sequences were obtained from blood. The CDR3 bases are TGTGCCAGCAGGAATCCCCTAGCGGGAGACCGGAGCTCCTACGAGCAGTACTTC. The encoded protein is CASRNPLAGDRSSYEQYF.